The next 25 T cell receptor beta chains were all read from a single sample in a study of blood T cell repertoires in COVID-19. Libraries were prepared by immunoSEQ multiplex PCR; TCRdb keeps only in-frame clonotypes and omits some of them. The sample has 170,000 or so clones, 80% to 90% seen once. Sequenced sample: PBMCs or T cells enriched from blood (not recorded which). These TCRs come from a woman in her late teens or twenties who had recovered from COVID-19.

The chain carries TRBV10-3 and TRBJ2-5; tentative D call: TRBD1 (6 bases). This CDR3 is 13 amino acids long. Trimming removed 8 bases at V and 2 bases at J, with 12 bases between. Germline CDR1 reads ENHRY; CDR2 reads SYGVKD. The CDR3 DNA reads TGTGCCATCCAAGGACAGATACAAGAGACCCAGTACTTC. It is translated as CAIQGQIQETQYF.

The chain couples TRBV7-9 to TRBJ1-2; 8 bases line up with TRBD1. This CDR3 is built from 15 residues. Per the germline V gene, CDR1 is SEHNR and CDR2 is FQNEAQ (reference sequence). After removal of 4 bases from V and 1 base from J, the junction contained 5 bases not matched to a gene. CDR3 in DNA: TGTGCCAGCAGCTCCCAGGGGGCCGGTAACTATGGCTACACCTTC. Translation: CASSSQGAGNYGYTF.

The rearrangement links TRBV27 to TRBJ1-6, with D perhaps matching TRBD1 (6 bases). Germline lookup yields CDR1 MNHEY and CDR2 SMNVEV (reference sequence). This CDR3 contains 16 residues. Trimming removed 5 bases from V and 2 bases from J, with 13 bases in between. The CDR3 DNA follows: TGTGCCAGCAGTAAACAGGGAGGGACCTATAATTCACCCCTCCACTTT. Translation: CASSKQGGTYNSPLHF.

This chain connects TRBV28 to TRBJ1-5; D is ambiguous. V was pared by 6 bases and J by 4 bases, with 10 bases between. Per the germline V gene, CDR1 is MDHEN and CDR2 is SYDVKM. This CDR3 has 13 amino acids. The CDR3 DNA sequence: TGTGCCAGCAGAAAGTACTTAAATCAGCCCCAGCATTTT. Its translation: CASRKYLNQPQHF.

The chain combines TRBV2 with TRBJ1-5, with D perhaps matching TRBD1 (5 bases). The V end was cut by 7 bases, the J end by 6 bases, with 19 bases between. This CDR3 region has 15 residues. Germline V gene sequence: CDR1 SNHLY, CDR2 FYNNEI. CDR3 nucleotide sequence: TGTGCCAGCACCCTAGGGGCAGGGAACTCTCAGCCCCAGCATTTT. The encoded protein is CASTLGAGNSQPQHF.

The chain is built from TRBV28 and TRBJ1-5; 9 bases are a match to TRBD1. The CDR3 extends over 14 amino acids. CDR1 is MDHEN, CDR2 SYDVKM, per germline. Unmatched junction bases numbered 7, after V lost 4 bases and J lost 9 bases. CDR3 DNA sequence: TGTGCCAGCAGTTCACCGGGACAGGGACGGCCCCAGCATTTT. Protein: CASSSPGQGRPQHF.

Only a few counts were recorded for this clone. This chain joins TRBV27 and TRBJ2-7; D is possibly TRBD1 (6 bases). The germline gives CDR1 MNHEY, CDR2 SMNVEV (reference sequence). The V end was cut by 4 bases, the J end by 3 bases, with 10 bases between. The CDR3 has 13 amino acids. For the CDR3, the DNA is TGTGCCAGCAGTTCGGGACAAATCTACGAGCAGTACTTC. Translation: CASSSGQIYEQYF.

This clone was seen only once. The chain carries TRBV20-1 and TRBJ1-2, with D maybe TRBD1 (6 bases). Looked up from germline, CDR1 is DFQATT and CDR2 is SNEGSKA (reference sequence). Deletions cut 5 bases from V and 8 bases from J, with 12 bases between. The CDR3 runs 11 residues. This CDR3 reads CSAPDRWGYTF. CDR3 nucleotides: TGCAGTGCTCCGGACAGATGGGGCTACACCTTC.

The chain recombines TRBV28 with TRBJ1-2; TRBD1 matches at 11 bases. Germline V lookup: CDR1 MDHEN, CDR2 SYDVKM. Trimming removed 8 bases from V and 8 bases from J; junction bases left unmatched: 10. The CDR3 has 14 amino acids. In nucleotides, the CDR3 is TGTGCCAGCGGACAGGGGGCGGTTGCGGGCGGCTACACCTTC. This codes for CASGQGAVAGGYTF.

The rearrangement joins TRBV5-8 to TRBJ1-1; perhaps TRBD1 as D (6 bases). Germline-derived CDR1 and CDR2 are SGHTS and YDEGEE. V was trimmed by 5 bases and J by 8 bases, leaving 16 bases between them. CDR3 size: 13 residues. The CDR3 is CASRRQELTEAFF. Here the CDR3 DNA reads TGTGCCAGCAGGCGACAGGAGCTAACCGAAGCTTTCTTT.

The CDR3 sequence is CASSADLGGDTDTQYF. The CDR3 bases are TGTGCCAGCAGTGCCGATCTAGGGGGAGACACAGATACGCAGTATTTT. The chain uses TRBV2 and TRBJ2-3, with D perhaps TRBD1 (6 bases). V was clipped by 4 bases and J by 2 bases, with 16 bases between them. Germline-derived CDR1 and CDR2 are SNHLY and FYNNEI. This CDR3 is built from 16 residues. The full variable domain, completed using reference TRBV2 and TRBJ2-3, is EPEVTQTPSHQVTQMGQEVILRCVPISNHLYFYWYRQILGQKVEFLVSFYNNEISEKSEIFDDQFSVERPDGSNFTLKIRSTKLEDSAMYFCASSADLGGDTDTQYFGPGTRLTVL.

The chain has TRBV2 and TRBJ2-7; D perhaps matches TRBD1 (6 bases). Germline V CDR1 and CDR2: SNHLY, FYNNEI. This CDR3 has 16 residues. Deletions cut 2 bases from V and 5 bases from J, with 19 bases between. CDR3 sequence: CASSELRAGVSNEQYF. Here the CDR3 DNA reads TGTGCCAGCAGTGAACTAAGGGCAGGGGTTTCCAACGAGCAGTACTTC.

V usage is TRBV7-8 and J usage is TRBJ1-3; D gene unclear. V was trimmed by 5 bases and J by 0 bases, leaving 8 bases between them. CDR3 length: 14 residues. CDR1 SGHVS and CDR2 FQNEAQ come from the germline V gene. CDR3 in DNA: TGTGCCAGCAGCGTATACGGCTCTGGAAACACCATATATTTT. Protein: CASSVYGSGNTIYF.

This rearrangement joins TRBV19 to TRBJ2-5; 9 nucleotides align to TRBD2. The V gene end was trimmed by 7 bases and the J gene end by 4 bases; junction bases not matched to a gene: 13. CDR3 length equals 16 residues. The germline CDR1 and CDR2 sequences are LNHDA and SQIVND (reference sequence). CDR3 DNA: TGTGCCAGTATAGATACGGGGCGGGAGGGCACAGAGACCCAGTACTTC. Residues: CASIDTGREGTETQYF.

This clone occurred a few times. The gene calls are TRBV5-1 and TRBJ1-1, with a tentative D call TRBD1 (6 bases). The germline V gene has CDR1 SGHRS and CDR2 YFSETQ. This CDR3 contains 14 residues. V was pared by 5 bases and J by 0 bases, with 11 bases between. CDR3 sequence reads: CASRSTGLNTEAFF. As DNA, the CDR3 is TGCGCCAGCAGGTCGACAGGATTGAACACTGAAGCTTTCTTT.

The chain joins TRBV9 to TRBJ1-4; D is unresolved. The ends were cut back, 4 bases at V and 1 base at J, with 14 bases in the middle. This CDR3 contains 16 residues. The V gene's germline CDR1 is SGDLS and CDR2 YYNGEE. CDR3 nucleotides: TGTGCCAGCAGCCACTTCAAGATGAAAACTAATGAAAAACTGTTTTTT. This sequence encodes CASSHFKMKTNEKLFF.

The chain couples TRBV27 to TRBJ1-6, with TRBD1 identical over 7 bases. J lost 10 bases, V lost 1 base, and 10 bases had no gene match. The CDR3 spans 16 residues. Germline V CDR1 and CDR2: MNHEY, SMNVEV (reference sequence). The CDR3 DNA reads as TGTGCCAGCAGTTTATATATCCCAGGGGGGCGATCACCCCTCCACTTT. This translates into CASSLYIPGGRSPLHF.

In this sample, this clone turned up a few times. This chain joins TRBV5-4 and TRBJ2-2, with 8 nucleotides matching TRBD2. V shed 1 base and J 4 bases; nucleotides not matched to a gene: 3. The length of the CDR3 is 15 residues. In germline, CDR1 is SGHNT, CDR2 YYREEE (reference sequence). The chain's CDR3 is CASSLSGGSTGELFF. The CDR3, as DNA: TGTGCCAGCAGCTTGAGCGGGGGTTCCACCGGGGAGCTGTTTTTT. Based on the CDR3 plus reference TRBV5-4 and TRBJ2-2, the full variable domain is ETGVTQSPTHLIKTRGQQVTLRCSSQSGHNTVSWYQQALGQGPQFIFQYYREEENGRGNFPPRFSGLQFPNYSSELNVNALELDDSALYLCASSLSGGSTGELFFGEGSRLTVL.

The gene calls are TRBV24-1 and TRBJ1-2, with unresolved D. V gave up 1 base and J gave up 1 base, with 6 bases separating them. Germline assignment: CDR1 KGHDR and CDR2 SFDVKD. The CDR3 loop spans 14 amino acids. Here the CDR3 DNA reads TGTGCCACCAGTGATTTTGAGGTTAACTATGGCTACACCTTC. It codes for CATSDFEVNYGYTF.

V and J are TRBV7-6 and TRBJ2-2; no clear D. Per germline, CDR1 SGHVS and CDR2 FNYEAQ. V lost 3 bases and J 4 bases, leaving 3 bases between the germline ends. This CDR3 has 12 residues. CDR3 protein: CASSFRTGELFF. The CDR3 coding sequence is TGTGCCAGCAGCTTTCGCACCGGGGAGCTGTTTTTT.

CDR3 sequence: CASSDGQVNTIYF. In DNA form, the CDR3 reads TGTGCCAGCAGTGATGGACAGGTTAACACCATATATTTT. The chain combines TRBV6-1 with TRBJ1-3; 7 nucleotides match TRBD1. The ends lost 3 bases at V and 7 bases at J; junction bases unmatched: 3. CDR3 length: 13 amino acids. Germline values: CDR1 MNHNS, CDR2 SASEGT.

The CDR3 DNA is TGTGCCAGCAGGGGGAGGGCGGTCCTTCAAGAGACCCAGTACTTC. It encodes CASRGRAVLQETQYF. This rearrangement joins TRBV28 to TRBJ2-5, with 7 bases lining up with TRBD2. The CDR3 totals 15 residues. Germline lookup yields CDR1 MDHEN and CDR2 SYDVKM. V lost 6 bases, J lost 2 bases, and 9 bases stayed unmatched.

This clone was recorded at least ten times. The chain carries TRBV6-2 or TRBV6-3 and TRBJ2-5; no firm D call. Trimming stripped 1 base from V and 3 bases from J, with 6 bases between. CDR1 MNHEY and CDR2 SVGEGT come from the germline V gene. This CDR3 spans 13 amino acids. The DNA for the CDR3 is TGTGCCAGCAGTTACTACAGAAAAGAGACCCAGTACTTC. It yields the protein CASSYYRKETQYF.

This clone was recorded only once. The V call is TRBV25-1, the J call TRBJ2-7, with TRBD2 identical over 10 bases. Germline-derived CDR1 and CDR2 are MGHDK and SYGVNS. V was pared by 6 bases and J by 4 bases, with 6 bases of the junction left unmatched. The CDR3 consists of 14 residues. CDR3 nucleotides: TGTGCCAGCAGATCAGCGGGGGGGCCTTACGAGCAGTACTTC. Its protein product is CASRSAGGPYEQYF.

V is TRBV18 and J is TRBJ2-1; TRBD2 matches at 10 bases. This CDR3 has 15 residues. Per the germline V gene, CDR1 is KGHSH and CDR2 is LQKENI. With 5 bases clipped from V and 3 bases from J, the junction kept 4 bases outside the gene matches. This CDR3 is CASSSGLAVYNEQFF. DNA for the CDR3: TGTGCCAGCTCATCCGGACTAGCGGTCTACAATGAGCAGTTCTTC. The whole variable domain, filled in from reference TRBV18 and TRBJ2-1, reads NAGVMQNPRHLVRRRGQEARLRCSPMKGHSHVYWYRQLPEEGLKFMVYLQKENIIDESGMPKERFSAEFPKEGPSILRIQQVVRGDSAAYFCASSSGLAVYNEQFFGPGTRLTVL.